These 8 T cell receptor beta chains were all obtained from the same sample, sequenced in a study of human T cells and chemical hapten exposure. Time point meaning: pre-sensitization, week 0. Sample treatment: therapeutic diphenylcyclopropenone sensitization with weekly scalp DPC. TCRdb re-analysed the RACE reads in MiXCR, keeping a single row per CDR3 protein. The sample lists roughly 380,000 distinct CDR3 sequences; more than 4.5% were seen once. The sample in question was whole blood, obtained in connection with sensitization to the hapten diphenylcyclopropenone (DPC). The receptors were gathered from a woman aged 50 to 60 with alopecia areata. Some clones in this sample may be carry-over from other donors' samples.

Concerning this clonotype: A read error may produce the germline difference seen at one junction end. This chain connects TRBV30 to TRBJ1-3; no clear D. The CDR3 runs 11 residues. CDR1 GTSNPN and CDR2 SVGIG come from the germline V gene (reference sequence). CDR3: CARSLGNTIYF. The CDR3 nucleotides are TGTGCCCGGAGTCTCGGAAACACCATATATTTT. The variable domain in full, with the rest retrieved from reference TRBV30 and TRBJ1-3, is SQTIHQWPATLVQPVGSPLSLECTVEGTSNPNLYWYRQAAGRGLQLLFYSVGIGQISSEVPQNLSASRPQDRQFILSSKKLLLSDSGFYLCARSLGNTIYFGEGSWLTVV.

V usage is TRBV6-1 and J usage is TRBJ2-1; 10 bases fit TRBD2. V trimming: 8 bases; J trimming: 7 bases; junction bases outside the gene matches: 11. The CDR3 sequence is 15 residues long. Germline values: CDR1 MNHNS, CDR2 SASEGT. The DNA for the CDR3 is TGTGCCAGCGGGGCGGCTAGCGGGAGACGGAATGAGCAGTTCTTC. Translating gives CASGAASGRRNEQFF.

This clonotype has ten or more counts. The CDR3 spells CSVLKRGGSSGANVLTF. CDR3 coding DNA: TGCAGCGTTCTAAAGCGGGGGGGATCCTCTGGGGCCAACGTCCTGACTTTC. The chain carries TRBV29-1 and TRBJ2-6; 10 positions match TRBD2. Per the germline V gene, CDR1 is SQVTM and CDR2 is ANQGSEA. Unmatched junction bases numbered 7, after V lost 5 bases and J lost 0 bases. CDR3 length: 17 amino acids.

This clonotype was picked up many times. The chain recombines TRBV6-5 with TRBJ1-1; D uncertain. Germline V lookup: CDR1 MNHEY, CDR2 SVGAGI. Trimming cost V 8 bases and J 4 bases, with 14 bases left between them. The CDR3 runs 13 residues. CDR3 residues: CASVTTVGTEAFF. In DNA, the CDR3 is TGTGCCAGCGTGACGACGGTGGGCACTGAAGCTTTCTTT.

This clonotype was counted only a few times. This chain connects TRBV20-1 to TRBJ2-5; TRBD2 might be the D (6 bases). The CDR3 totals 11 residues. Per germline, CDR1 DFQATT and CDR2 SNEGSKA (reference sequence). The V gene lost 8 bases and the J gene lost 5 bases, with 12 bases spanning the gap. The CDR3 is CSPMRDETQYF. The CDR3, as DNA: TGCAGTCCCATGCGGGACGAGACCCAGTACTTC.

This clonotype was found many times. V gene TRBV5-6 combines with J gene TRBJ2-1; possible D gene TRBD2, 5 bases. V dropped 0 bases and J dropped 4 bases, with 14 bases sitting between them. The CDR3 covers 16 residues. Per germline, CDR1 SGHDT and CDR2 YYEEEE. The CDR3 sequence is CASSLALRGSYNEQFF. The CDR3 nucleotides are TGTGCCAGCAGCTTGGCGCTCAGAGGGAGTTACAATGAGCAGTTCTTC.

This clonotype was counted ten times or more. V is TRBV4-1 and J is TRBJ2-5, with no clear D. Looked up from germline, CDR1 is MGHRA and CDR2 is YSYEKL. V was shortened by 0 bases and J by 4 bases, with 12 bases between the two germline ends. CDR3 length equals 15 residues. The CDR3 protein is CASSQDGRVGETQYF. The CDR3 DNA is TGCGCCAGCAGCCAAGACGGTCGAGTCGGAGAGACCCAGTACTTC.

This clonotype was observed many times. V and J are TRBV5-1 and TRBJ2-1; D is undetermined. Looked up from germline, CDR1 is SGHRS and CDR2 is YFSETQ. Trimming took off 0 bases at V and 9 bases at J, with 13 bases between the two ends. The CDR3 extends over 14 amino acids. The CDR3 here is CASSLEFGSSEQFF. The CDR3 nucleotides read TGCGCCAGCAGCTTGGAGTTTGGGTCCAGTGAGCAGTTCTTC.